This TCR beta chain was sequenced for a study of T cell repertoires and Cas9 in healthy adults listed by TCRdb under 2018. At the level of the whole study: Multi-effector potency, cytotoxicity and lineage determination within the CD4 and CD8 compartments were characterized for SpCas9-reactive T cells. The study examined preexisting T cell immunity against the Streptococcus pyogenes Cas9 nuclease (SpCas9) used in CRISPR gene editing.

The library was generated by the immunoSEQ multiplex PCR assay. TCRdb obtained this table from immuneACCESS and retained in-frame rearrangements with V and J assigned. These tables miss some clones; where compared with another copy, unresolved V genes account for less than half of the shortfall, and the remainder is unexplained. This sample gives tens of thousands of clones in total; approximately 90% of them show up just once. Jointly, the top ten make up about 0.84% of the sample. All of the donors in the study were healthy humans. The germline V gene specifies SGHTA as CDR1 and FQGTGA as CDR2. Trimming at the junction amounts to 2 bases on V and 3 bases on J, and the germline ends lie 10 bases apart. Including cysteine and phenylalanine, the CDR3 has 14 amino acids. Only the CDR3 DNA is retained, 42 bases long and in frame from the first base. In regard to this clone: The antigen it binds to is not known. No much larger clone is present one base from it, and per-base qualities are unavailable.

Here is what the overall study found, with its caveats: SpCas9-reactive regulatory T cells were reported to mitigate proliferation and function of SpCas9-reactive effector T cells in vitro.

The sequence is built from TRBV7-3 and TRBJ2-5, and possibly TRBD1, on 5 matching bases. The sample comprised CD4+ effector T cells (CD127+, CD25-, CD137-, CD154-) from PBMCs; culture status not recorded. The origin of this receptor is a human donor in good health. The CDR3 amino acid sequence is: CASSLLTREETQYF. Here is the DNA: TGTGCCAGCAGCTTATTGACCAGGGAAGAGACCCAGTACTTC.